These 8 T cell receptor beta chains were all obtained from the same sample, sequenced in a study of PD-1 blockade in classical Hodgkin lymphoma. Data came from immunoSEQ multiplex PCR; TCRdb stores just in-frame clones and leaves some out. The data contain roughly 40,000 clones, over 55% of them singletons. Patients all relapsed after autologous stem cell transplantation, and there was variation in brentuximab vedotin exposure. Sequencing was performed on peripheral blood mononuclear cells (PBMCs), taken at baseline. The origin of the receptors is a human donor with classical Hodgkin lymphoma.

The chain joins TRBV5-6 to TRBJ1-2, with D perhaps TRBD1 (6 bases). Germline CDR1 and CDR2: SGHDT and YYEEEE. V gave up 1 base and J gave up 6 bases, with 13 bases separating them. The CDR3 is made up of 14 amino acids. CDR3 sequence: CASSLRRGRHGYTF. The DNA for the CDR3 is TGTGCCAGCAGCTTGCGCAGGGGCAGGCATGGCTACACCTTC.

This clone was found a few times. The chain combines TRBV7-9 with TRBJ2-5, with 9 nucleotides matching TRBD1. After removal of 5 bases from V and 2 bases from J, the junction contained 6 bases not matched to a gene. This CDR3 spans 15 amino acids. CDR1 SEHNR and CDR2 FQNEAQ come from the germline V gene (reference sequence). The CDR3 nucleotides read TGTGCCAGCAGCACCTGGACAGGGGCGCAAGAGACCCAGTACTTC. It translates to CASSTWTGAQETQYF.

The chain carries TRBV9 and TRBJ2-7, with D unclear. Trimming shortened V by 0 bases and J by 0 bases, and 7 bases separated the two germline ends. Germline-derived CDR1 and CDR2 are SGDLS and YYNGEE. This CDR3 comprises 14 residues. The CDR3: CASSVVAASYEQYF. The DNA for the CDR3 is TGTGCCAGCAGCGTAGTGGCAGCCTCCTACGAGCAGTACTTC. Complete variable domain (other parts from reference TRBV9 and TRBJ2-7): DSGVTQTPKHLITATGQRVTLRCSPRSGDLSVYWYQQSLDQGLQFLIQYYNGEERAKGNILERFSAQQFPDLHSELNLSSLELGDSALYFCASSVVAASYEQYFGPGTRLTVT.

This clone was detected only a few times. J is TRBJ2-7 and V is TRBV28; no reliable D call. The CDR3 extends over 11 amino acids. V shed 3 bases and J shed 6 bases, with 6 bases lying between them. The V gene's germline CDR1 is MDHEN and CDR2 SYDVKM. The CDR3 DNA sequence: TGTGCCAGCAGTTTGGTAGGCGAGCAGTACTTC. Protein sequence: CASSLVGEQYF.

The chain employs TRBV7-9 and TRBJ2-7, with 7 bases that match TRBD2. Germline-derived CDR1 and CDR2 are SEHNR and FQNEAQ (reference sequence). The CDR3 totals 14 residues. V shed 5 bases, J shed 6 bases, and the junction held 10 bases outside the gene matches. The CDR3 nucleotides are TGTGCCAGCAGCCTTGTTACTAGCGCGGGCGAGCAGTACTTC. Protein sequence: CASSLVTSAGEQYF.

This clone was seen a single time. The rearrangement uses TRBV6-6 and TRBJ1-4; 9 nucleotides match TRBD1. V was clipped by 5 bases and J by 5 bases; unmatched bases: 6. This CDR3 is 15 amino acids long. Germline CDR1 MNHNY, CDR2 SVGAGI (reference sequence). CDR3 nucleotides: TGTGCCAGCAGTCCTCGGGACAGGGACAATGAAAAACTGTTTTTT. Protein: CASSPRDRDNEKLFF.

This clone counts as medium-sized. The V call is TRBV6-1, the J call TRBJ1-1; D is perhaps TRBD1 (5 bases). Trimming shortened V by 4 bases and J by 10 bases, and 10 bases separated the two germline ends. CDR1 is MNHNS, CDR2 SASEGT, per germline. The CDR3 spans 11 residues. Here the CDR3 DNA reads TGTGCCAGCAGTGCAGGAGACAGAGCTTTCTTT. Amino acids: CASSAGDRAFF.

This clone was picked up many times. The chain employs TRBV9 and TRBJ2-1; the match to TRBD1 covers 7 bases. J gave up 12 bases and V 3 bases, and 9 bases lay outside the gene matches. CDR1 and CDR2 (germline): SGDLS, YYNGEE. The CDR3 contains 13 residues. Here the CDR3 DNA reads TGTGCCAGCAGCGATGGGACAGAACGTGGGCAGTTCTTC. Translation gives CASSDGTERGQFF.